This T cell receptor (beta chain) originates from a study of metastatic and nonmetastatic thyroid tumors. About the research overall: Both malignant and benign thyroid patients supplied peripheral blood and tumor or nodule tissue samples, across which the repertoires of these patients were then compared. Study-wide findings and caveats: Versus benign nodules, malignant thyroid tumors reportedly had significantly higher TCR beta diversity, in blood and tumor.

The CDR3 sequence is 14 residues long. The germline CDR1 and CDR2 sequences are MNHEY and SMNVEV (reference sequence). V shed 6 bases and J shed 7 bases, with 15 bases lying between them. There are many counts of this clone. Its cognate antigen is unknown. TCRdb called clones again from the PCR reads with MiXCR. This table holds roughly 36,000 clones, roughly a quarter found once. Every patient underwent thyroid surgery untreated. Sequenced sample: blood. This sequence was found in a female donor with papillary thyroid cancer or a benign thyroid nodule (not recorded which). Some clones in this sample may be carry-over from other donors' samples. The chain employs TRBV27 and TRBJ1-4; D call uncertain. The CDR3 sequence: CASRKEGRGEKLFF. The CDR3 DNA is TGTGCCAGCAGGAAGGAGGGTCGCGGTGAAAAACTGTTTTTT.